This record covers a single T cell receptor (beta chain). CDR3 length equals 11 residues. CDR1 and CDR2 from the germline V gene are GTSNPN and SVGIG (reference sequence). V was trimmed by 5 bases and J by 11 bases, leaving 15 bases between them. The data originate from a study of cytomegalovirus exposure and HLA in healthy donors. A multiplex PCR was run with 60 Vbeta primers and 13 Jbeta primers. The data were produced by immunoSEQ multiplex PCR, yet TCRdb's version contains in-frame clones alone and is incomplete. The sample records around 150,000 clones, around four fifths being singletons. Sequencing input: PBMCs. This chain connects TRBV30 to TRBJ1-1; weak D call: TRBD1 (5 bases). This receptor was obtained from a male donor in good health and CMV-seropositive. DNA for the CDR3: TGTGCCTGGTCCTACCCTCGGGGGGCTTTCTTT. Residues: CAWSYPRGAFF.